In its sample, the clone carrying this T cell receptor (beta chain) was seen a few times. As yet, its antigen is unknown. TCRdb ran MiXCR on the 5' RACE reads and lists one entry per CDR3 protein. The sample carries fewer than 450,000 distinct CDR3 sequences, approximately 17% recorded once. These data are taken from a study of CD8 T cells in ankylosing spondylitis. The V gene's germline CDR1 is SGHRS and CDR2 YFSETQ. V was cut by 2 bases and J by 7 bases, with 14 bases left in between. The CDR3 runs 14 residues. Study-level results: Matched ankylosing spondylitis synovial fluid reportedly showed significant enrichment of disease-linked clones. Clones linked to the disease showed a CD8+ phenotype. They occurred at relatively low frequencies in peripheral blood. Characteristic, it appeared, of ankylosing spondylitis blood was a TCR beta motif of roughly eight highly homologous variants.

Sample: blood, either unsorted or a sorted T cell fraction (not recorded which). The source is a male donor with ankylosing spondylitis. The gene calls are TRBV5-1 and TRBJ2-3; D perhaps matches TRBD1 (5 bases). DNA for the CDR3: TGCGCCAGCAGCTTACAACCGACAGACAATACGCAGTATTTT. It specifies CASSLQPTDNTQYF. The full variable domain, in which reference TRBV5-1 and TRBJ2-3 provide the parts outside the CDR3, is KAGVTQTPRYLIKTRGQQVTLSCSPISGHRSVSWYQQTPGQGLQFLFEYFSETQRNKGNFPGRFSGRQFSNSRSEMNVSTLELGDSALYLCASSLQPTDNTQYFGPGTRLTVL.